A selection of T cell receptor beta chains follows, all from one sample in a study of tumor and adjacent non-tumor tissue in lung cancer. Each CDR3 protein gets one entry after TCRdb re-called the multiplex PCR reads with MiXCR. Here the sample spans fewer than 55,000 distinct CDR3 sequences, 60% to 65% being singletons. The sequencing sample was made of distant non-tumor lung tissue. These receptors came from a woman between 35 and 50 years old with non-small cell lung cancer. The CDR3 runs from the conserved cysteine through the conserved F or W. D genes are given only for firm matches. Expanded clones get a size class; other rows say once, few or many, or leave the size out.

j_call clone_size d_call v_call cdr3_nt cdr3_aa
TRBJ1-2 . TRBD1 TRBV11-2 TGTGCTAGCAGGTTGCCTCAGGGGGCCTATGGCTATACCTTC CASRLPQGAYGYTF
TRBJ2-5 many TRBD1 TRBV4-1 TGCGCCAGCAGCCAAGGACAGGGGTTTGACGAGACCCAGTACTTC CASSQGQGFDETQYF
TRBJ2-5 . TRBD2 TRBV20-1 TGCAGTACCCTGACTAGCGGGAGATGGGAGACCCAGTACTTC CSTLTSGRWETQYF
TRBJ1-4 once TRBD1 TRBV6-6 TGTGCCAGCTGTGATGGACAGGGGCTGTATGAAAAACTGTTTTTT CASCDGQGLYEKLFF
TRBJ2-7 many . TRBV29-1 TGCAGCGCAACCCGGGCCCTCCAGAACGAGCAGTACTTC CSATRALQNEQYF
TRBJ2-7 few TRBD1 TRBV7-9 TGTGCCAGCAGGTCCGGACAGGGCGACGAGCAGTACTTC CASRSGQGDEQYF
TRBJ2-3 . . TRBV10-1 TGCGCCACCCGGGACAAGGGGTCCAAGGATACGAAGTATTTT CATRDKGSKDTKYF
TRBJ1-2 . . TRBV7-9 TGTGCCAGCAGCTTACCCCGGGGCTATGACTACACCTTC CASSLPRGYDYTF
TRBJ2-7 . . TRBV6-5 TGCGCCAGCAGTTACACTCTCGGTCCGCAGGGCGGCGAGCTGTACTTC CASSYTLGPQGGELYF
TRBJ2-1 . . TRBV12-5 TGTCCTAGTGGTTTGGCTGGGACATGGGCGGGCAATGAGCAGTTCTTC CPSGLAGTWAGNEQFF
TRBJ2-1 . . TRBV11-2 TGTGTCAGCAGCTCGCTTGGCGTCGGTGAGCAGTTCTTC CVSSSLGVGEQFF
TRBJ2-5 . . TRBV11-3 TGTGCCAGCTCGGTTGCGGCCGATCGAGGCCGGGAGACCCAGTACTTC CASSVAADRGRETQYF
TRBJ2-1 many . TRBV4-1 TGCGCCAGCACCACGACAGGGCGGGGCAATGAGCAGTTCTTC CASTTTGRGNEQFF